One sample yielded the 2 T cell receptor beta chains listed below, sequenced in a study of Ad26.COV2.S vaccination and SARS-CoV-2 variants. Sample treatment: some 20 received Ad26.COV2.S at low or high dose, single or two shots; roughly five received placebo; per-sample allocation not given. All samples were drawn on day 63, counting from the first vaccine or placebo injection. The data were produced by immunoSEQ multiplex PCR, yet TCRdb's version contains in-frame clones alone and is incomplete. The sample has roughly 500,000 clones, 87% seen once. Here the sequenced sample was peripheral blood, taken in a trial of Ad26.COV2.S vaccine versus placebo. All receptors derive from a person aged 18-60 years who received the Ad26.COV2.S COVID-19 vaccine or a placebo.

The V call is TRBV6-6, the J call TRBJ2-5, with D uncertain. This CDR3 comprises 12 residues. With 6 bases removed from V and 5 bases from J, the gap between germline ends came to 10 bases. Per the germline V gene, CDR1 is MNHNY and CDR2 is SVGAGI (reference sequence). This CDR3 reads CASRDPGETQYF. DNA for the CDR3: TGTGCCAGCAGAGACCCTGGGGAGACCCAGTACTTC.

CDR3 sequence reads: CASTALGSYEQYF. DNA for the CDR3: TGTGCCAGCACCGCCTTGGGGTCCTACGAGCAGTACTTC. The chain has TRBV27 and TRBJ2-7; no reliable D call. The ends were cut back, 7 bases at V and 1 base at J, with 11 bases in the middle. The CDR3 length is 13 residues. From germline, CDR1 is MNHEY and CDR2 SMNVEV (reference sequence).